This TCR beta chain was obtained from a study of CD8 T cells in ankylosing spondylitis. 5'-RACE, quantitative and with molecular barcodes, yielded the TCR beta libraries. Via MiXCR, TCRdb re-called the 5' RACE reads, giving one row per CDR3 protein. Of nearly 250,000 distinct CDR3 sequences listed, more than 25% are singletons. The CDR3 is 15 residues long. Trimming removed 4 bases at V and 0 bases at J, with 13 bases between. From germline, CDR1 is SGHKS and CDR2 YYEKEE (reference sequence). Study-level points and caveats: Existing reports had already noted some motif variants in reactive arthritis synovial fluid and blood.

This clonotype was recorded a few times. Its antigen is not identified. The sample consisted of blood, either unsorted or a sorted T cell fraction (not recorded which). The source is a male donor with ankylosing spondylitis or in good health (not recorded which). The chain is built from TRBV5-5 and TRBJ1-1, with unresolved D. Written as DNA, the CDR3 is TGTGCCAGCAGCCAATCCGGGAGAATGAACACTGAAGCTTTCTTT. Protein product: CASSQSGRMNTEAFF.